What follows are 30 T cell receptor beta chains derived from one specimen sequenced in a study of blood T cell repertoires in COVID-19. Measured with immunoSEQ multiplex PCR; TCRdb has only the in-frame clones, and not every one. Of about 160,000 clones listed, 80% to 90% are singletons. Material for sequencing was peripheral blood. These receptors originate from an older man with acute or convalescent COVID-19.

The chain is built from TRBV6-5 and TRBJ1-5; D is unclear. The CDR3 spans 13 residues. CDR1 is MNHEY, CDR2 SVGAGI, per germline. Trimming stripped 7 bases from V and 4 bases from J, with 11 bases between. CDR3 bases: TGTGCCAGCACCAACGGGTTAAATCAGCCCCAGCATTTT. It encodes CASTNGLNQPQHF.

The chain has TRBV29-1 and TRBJ2-1; TRBD2 aligns across 11 bases. The J segment lost 8 bases and the V segment lost 3 bases, leaving 6 bases of the junction unmatched. The CDR3 totals 14 residues. The V gene's germline CDR1 is SQVTM and CDR2 ANQGSEA. CDR3 loop: CSVEASGRSDEQFF. The CDR3 coding sequence is TGCAGCGTTGAGGCTAGCGGGAGGTCAGATGAGCAGTTCTTC.

This clone came up a few times. This sequence joins TRBV27 and TRBJ2-3; TRBD2 matches at 10 bases. The CDR3 runs 17 residues. V trimming: 6 bases; J trimming: 2 bases; junction bases outside the gene matches: 11. CDR1 MNHEY and CDR2 SMNVEV come from the germline V gene (reference sequence). The CDR3 sequence is CASRRPGLASATDTQYF. For the CDR3, the DNA is TGTGCCAGCAGACGACCGGGACTAGCGTCTGCCACAGATACGCAGTATTTT.

The chain recombines TRBV13 with TRBJ2-3, with D hard to call. V was trimmed by 1 base and J by 1 base, leaving 3 bases between them. CDR3 length: 13 amino acids. The germline V gene has CDR1 PRHDT and CDR2 FYEKMQ (reference sequence). The CDR3 spells CASSLERTDTQYF. As DNA, the CDR3 is TGTGCCAGCAGCTTAGAGCGCACAGATACGCAGTATTTT.

This chain links TRBV7-9 with TRBJ1-2; TRBD1 is a possible D gene (6 bases). Trimming removed 5 bases at V and 4 bases at J, with 14 bases between. The length of the CDR3 is 14 residues. The germline gives CDR1 SEHNR, CDR2 FQNEAQ (reference sequence). This chain's CDR3 is CASSPAGDIYGYTF. Here the CDR3 DNA reads TGTGCCAGCAGCCCCGCAGGGGATATCTATGGCTACACCTTC.

This chain's CDR3 is CSVEAEARTDTQYF. CDR3 bases: TGCAGCGTTGAGGCGGAGGCCCGCACAGATACGCAGTATTTT. This chain connects TRBV29-1 to TRBJ2-3; TRBD2 is a possible D gene (5 bases). CDR3 length: 14 amino acids. Germline V gene data show CDR1 as SQVTM and CDR2 as ANQGSEA. The V end lost 3 bases, the J end lost 1 base, and 11 bases lay between the germline ends.

V is TRBV27 and J is TRBJ1-4; 12 positions agree with TRBD1. The CDR3 is 17 amino acids. The ends lost 6 bases at V and 4 bases at J; junction bases unmatched: 9. Germline CDR1 is MNHEY and CDR2 is SMNVEV (reference sequence). The CDR3: CASSLTGQGANNEKLFF. CDR3 nucleotides: TGTGCCAGCAGCTTGACGGGACAGGGGGCTAATAATGAAAAACTGTTTTTT.

This clone came up many times. The chain couples TRBV28 to TRBJ1-5; D not resolved. The CDR3 has 14 amino acids. Trimming took off 5 bases at V and 3 bases at J, with 11 bases between the two ends. Germline V gives CDR1 MDHEN, CDR2 SYDVKM. CDR3 sequence (DNA): TGTGCCAGCAGTCTCGGCAGGCCCAATCAGCCCCAGCATTTT. This translates into CASSLGRPNQPQHF.

This chain connects TRBV5-1 to TRBJ2-1, with TRBD2 matching over 7 bases. The CDR3 extends over 15 amino acids. Germline V gives CDR1 SGHRS, CDR2 YFSETQ. Trimming at V came to 4 bases and at J to 3 bases, leaving 7 bases not matched to a gene. The CDR3 is CASSGAGTVYNEQFF. The DNA of the CDR3 is TGCGCCAGCAGCGGAGCGGGAACGGTCTACAATGAGCAGTTCTTC.

This clone was recorded only once. The rearrangement joins TRBV5-5 to TRBJ2-1, with 9 bases that match TRBD2. After removal of 4 bases from V and 9 bases from J, the junction contained 5 bases not matched to a gene. The length of the CDR3 is 13 residues. Germline loops: CDR1 SGHKS, CDR2 YYEKEE (reference sequence). The CDR3 sequence is CASSGTSGSEQFF. As DNA, the CDR3 is TGTGCCAGCAGCGGTACTAGCGGGTCTGAGCAGTTCTTC.

This clone was seen just once. The chain combines TRBV4-3 with TRBJ2-1; maybe TRBD1 (5 bases). The CDR3 runs 16 residues. Trimming removed 5 bases from V and 1 base from J, with 15 bases in between. The germline gives CDR1 LGHNA, CDR2 YSLEER. The CDR3 spells CASSEEAQGSYNEQFF. The CDR3 DNA reads TGCGCCAGCAGCGAGGAAGCCCAGGGTTCCTACAATGAGCAGTTCTTC.

The chain carries TRBV7-2 and TRBJ2-2, with D unclear. The CDR3 length is 12 residues. The V gene lost 4 bases and the J gene lost 7 bases, with 7 bases spanning the gap. Looked up from germline, CDR1 is SGHTA and CDR2 is FQGNSA. The CDR3 region is CASSSRIGELFF. Here the CDR3 DNA reads TGTGCCAGCAGCTCGCGTATCGGGGAGCTGTTTTTT.

The chain links TRBV7-2 to TRBJ1-1; 7 bases are a match to TRBD1. This CDR3 is 15 amino acids long. The V segment lost 0 bases and the J segment 6 bases; nucleotides outside the gene matches: 7. Germline V gene data show CDR1 as SGHTA and CDR2 as FQGNSA. The CDR3 sequence: CASSLAQGVGAEAFF. CDR3 bases: TGTGCCAGCAGCTTAGCTCAGGGGGTCGGTGCTGAAGCTTTCTTT. The entire variable domain, with the rest obtained from reference TRBV7-2 and TRBJ1-1, is as follows: GAGVSQSPSNKVTEKGKDVELRCDPISGHTALYWYRQSLGQGLEFLIYFQGNSAPDKSGLPSDRFSAERTGGSVSTLTIQRTQQEDSAVYLCASSLAQGVGAEAFFGQGTRLTVV.

V is TRBV4-3 and J is TRBJ2-1, with 11 bases that match TRBD2. J was trimmed by 7 bases and V by 1 base; bases with no gene match: 6. Germline-derived CDR1 and CDR2 are LGHNA and YSLEER. This CDR3 is built from 16 residues. CDR3 sequence (DNA): TGCGCCAGCAGCCAAGTCACTAGCGGGAGAGGAAATGAGCAGTTCTTC. Amino acid sequence: CASSQVTSGRGNEQFF.

The chain joins TRBV15 to TRBJ2-3, with TRBD1 as a possible D gene (6 bases). V lost 4 bases and J 4 bases, leaving 15 bases between the germline ends. This CDR3 contains 15 residues. Germline V gene sequence: CDR1 LNHNV, CDR2 YYDKDF (reference sequence). Here the CDR3 reads CATSTSMRGSDTQYF. The CDR3 nucleotides read TGTGCCACCAGCACCTCCATGAGGGGGTCAGATACGCAGTATTTT.

V is TRBV11-2 and J is TRBJ2-3, with TRBD2 matching 15 bases. This CDR3 region has 15 residues. J gave up 9 bases and V 5 bases, and 6 bases lay outside the gene matches. Per the germline V gene, CDR1 is SGHAT and CDR2 is FQNNGV. The CDR3 sequence: CASSEGTSGRRTQYF. The CDR3 nucleotides read TGTGCCAGCAGCGAAGGGACTAGCGGGAGGAGGACGCAGTATTTT.

The J gene is TRBJ2-1, the V gene TRBV3-1 (or the pseudogene TRBV3-2); D remains ambiguous. V shed 4 bases and J shed 10 bases, with 11 bases lying between them. Germline V gene data show CDR1 as LGHDT and CDR2 as YNNKEL (reference sequence). There are 12 residues in the CDR3. Here the CDR3 reads CASSPPGNEQFF. The CDR3 region has the DNA TGTGCCAGCAGCCCCCCAGGTAACGAGCAGTTCTTC.

This clone was picked up a small number of times. The rearrangement uses TRBV9 and TRBJ1-5, with 9 bases matching TRBD1. The germline gives CDR1 SGDLS, CDR2 YYNGEE. The CDR3 is 17 residues long. V shed 0 bases, J shed 8 bases, and the junction held 12 bases outside the gene matches. CDR3 sequence (DNA): TGTGCCAGCAGCGTAGGGACACAGGGGGCGCCAGGGGAGCCCCAGCATTTT. Translated, it gives CASSVGTQGAPGEPQHF.

The chain links TRBV19 to TRBJ2-2; tentative D call: TRBD1 (6 bases). This CDR3 is built from 15 residues. Germline values: CDR1 LNHDA, CDR2 SQIVND (reference sequence). Trimming stripped 3 bases from V and 4 bases from J, with 12 bases between. The CDR3 spells CASSIVTGLTGELFF. The CDR3 region has the DNA TGTGCCAGTAGTATCGTGACAGGTCTCACCGGGGAGCTGTTTTTT.

The chain joins TRBV19 to TRBJ1-1; 9 nucleotides agree with TRBD1. V lost 4 bases and J lost 6; bases outside the gene matches: 3. This CDR3 is built from 13 residues. In germline, CDR1 is LNHDA, CDR2 SQIVND (reference sequence). In DNA form, the CDR3 reads TGTGCCAGTAGTACCCGACAGGGGGCTGAAGCTTTCTTT. It translates to CASSTRQGAEAFF.

The chain employs TRBV19 and TRBJ2-7; D might be TRBD2 (6 bases). The V gene lost 3 bases and the J gene lost 3 bases, with 12 bases spanning the gap. Germline CDR1 and CDR2: LNHDA and SQIVND (reference sequence). CDR3 length: 14 amino acids. CDR3 sequence reads: CASSISSTSYEQYF. CDR3 coding DNA: TGTGCCAGTAGTATTTCCTCGACTAGCTACGAGCAGTACTTC.

The CDR3 DNA reads as TGTGCTAGTGGTTTGCCCGGTGGCGGGGAAAGGGCTCAGCCCCAGCATTTT. Protein sequence: CASGLPGGGERAQPQHF. The J gene is TRBJ1-5, the V gene TRBV12-5; D gene unclear. CDR3 size: 17 residues. The germline gives CDR1 LGHNT, CDR2 FRNRAP. Trimming cost V 2 bases and J 6 bases, with 20 bases left between them.

The sample holds a few counts of this clone. This chain joins TRBV18 and TRBJ1-1; D is undetermined. Germline CDR1 and CDR2: KGHSH and LQKENI. The CDR3 consists of 13 residues. V lost 5 bases, J lost 5 bases, and 12 bases lay in between. This chain's CDR3 is CASSSDLQTEAFF. The CDR3 DNA is TGTGCCAGCTCATCGGACTTGCAAACTGAAGCTTTCTTT.

This clone was seen a few times. CDR3 loop: CASSRLAGVYEQYF. CDR3 coding DNA: TGTGCCAGCAGCAGACTAGCGGGAGTGTACGAGCAGTACTTC. The chain links TRBV27 to TRBJ2-7, with TRBD2 matching 12 bases. This CDR3 region has 14 residues. Germline V gene sequence: CDR1 MNHEY, CDR2 SMNVEV (reference sequence). V was clipped by 6 bases and J by 4 bases; unmatched bases: 4.

The chain employs TRBV28 and TRBJ1-5; D might be TRBD1 (5 bases). Deletions cut 1 base from V and 1 base from J, with 11 bases between. The CDR3 is made up of 16 amino acids. The germline gives CDR1 MDHEN, CDR2 SYDVKM. For the CDR3, the DNA is TGTGCCAGCAGTTTATTTGGGGGAGGGAGCAATCAGCCCCAGCATTTT. Amino acid sequence: CASSLFGGGSNQPQHF.

The rearrangement links TRBV3-1 (or the pseudogene TRBV3-2) to TRBJ2-5; D is possibly TRBD2 (5 bases). CDR1 is LGHDT, CDR2 YNNKEL, per germline (reference sequence). Trimming removed 3 bases from V and 3 bases from J, with 20 bases in between. The CDR3 loop spans 17 amino acids. The CDR3 bases are TGTGCCAGCAGCCAGTGGATTATGGACTCCAGCGAAGAGACCCAGTACTTC. Translated, it gives CASSQWIMDSSEETQYF.

J is TRBJ1-2 and V is TRBV28, with unresolved D. V dropped 5 bases and J dropped 8 bases, with 18 bases sitting between them. Germline lookup yields CDR1 MDHEN and CDR2 SYDVKM. This CDR3 contains 14 residues. The CDR3 spells CASSPPTVQGGYTF. CDR3 in DNA: TGTGCCAGCAGTCCACCCACAGTTCAAGGAGGCTACACCTTC.

The CDR3 nucleotides are TGCGCCAGCAGCTTGGCAGGCGGGGGGTACGAGCAGTACTTC. Its translation: CASSLAGGGYEQYF. This chain joins TRBV5-1 and TRBJ2-7; 8 bases map to TRBD2. With 0 bases clipped from V and 4 bases from J, the junction kept 3 bases outside the gene matches. The CDR3 is 14 amino acids. Germline V CDR1 and CDR2: SGHRS, YFSETQ.

This clone was detected once. V usage is TRBV16 and J usage is TRBJ1-2; D is ambiguous. There are 12 residues in the CDR3. V was clipped by 4 bases and J by 8 bases, with 11 bases between them. From germline, CDR1 is KGHSY and CDR2 FQNENV. The CDR3 is CASSPMARGYTF. The CDR3 DNA sequence: TGTGCCAGCAGCCCAATGGCGAGGGGCTACACCTTC.

The DNA for the CDR3 is TGTGCCAGCACCCCTCCGGGGGGGTCCAGGAATTCACCCCTCCACTTT. It translates to CASTPPGGSRNSPLHF. The chain links TRBV7-2 to TRBJ1-6; D is possibly TRBD1 (5 bases). Trimming cost V 7 bases and J 7 bases, with 20 bases left between them. The CDR3 sequence is 16 residues long. Germline values: CDR1 SGHTA, CDR2 FQGNSA. Combining the CDR3 with reference TRBV7-2 and TRBJ1-6 gives the whole variable domain GAGVSQSPSNKVTEKGKDVELRCDPISGHTALYWYRQSLGQGLEFLIYFQGNSAPDKSGLPSDRFSAERTGGSVSTLTIQRTQQEDSAVYLCASTPPGGSRNSPLHFGNGTRLTVT.